This entry concerns a single TCR beta chain. V shed 9 bases, J shed 6 bases, and the junction held 3 bases outside the gene matches. Germline CDR1 LNHDA, CDR2 SQIVND (reference sequence). This CDR3 comprises 12 residues. This entry comes from a study of chemoradiotherapy in HPV16-positive cancers. The method was immunoSEQ multiplex PCR; TCRdb's version includes in-frame clones alone and lacks a portion of them. The table lists approximately 19,000 clones, approximately 86% of them singletons. The chain carries TRBV19 and TRBJ1-5, with 9 bases matching TRBD1. The sequences come from blood, collected from a patient who underwent chemoradiotherapy. The clonotype was recovered from a human donor with HPV-associated anogenital cancer. CDR3 in amino acids: CARDRGPQPQHF. CDR3 sequence (DNA): TGTGCCAGGGACAGGGGTCCTCAGCCCCAGCATTTT.